Detailed here is one TCR beta chain. This clone was detected once. The antigen it recognizes is unknown. Base qualities are not recorded, but no much larger clone differs from it by a single base. Following the manufacturer's recommendations, the immunoSEQ kit was used to generate TCR beta libraries from genomic DNA. For library preparation, a first multiplex PCR was performed with proprietary primers, followed by a second PCR in which unique barcodes were added, and bead cleanups were performed after each round. A kit-provided positive control reaction and a negative control reaction were included in every sample batch. The final libraries underwent checking on an Agilent 4200 TapeStation D1000 ScreenTape, volumetric pooling, and quantification by qPCR. Sequencing was performed on an Illumina NextSeq500 with a MidOutput 150-cycle cartridge, and 156 Read1 and 15 Index1 cycles were run with kit custom primers. The pooled library was loaded at about 0.93 pM with around 22% PhiX control spiked in. Per the authors' processing: Vendor-processed data were analyzed in R, with a clonotype defined as all T cells sharing the same CDR3 nucleotide sequence. For clone abundance analyses, frequencies were normalized to the 10,000 most abundant clones per sample. Before analysis, public T cell clones were removed, and these numbered fewer than six per sample on average. A difference in abundance of at least 32-fold between compartments was used to define tumor-enriched and baseline blood-enriched clonotypes. A beta-binomial differential abundance model was applied to find clonotypes that expanded or contracted between blood time points. Tumor-blood repertoire similarity was measured with the Baroni-Urbani and Buser coefficient, and group comparisons used two-tailed Wilcoxon tests in R. The source is immuneACCESS, and TCRdb retained only in-frame sequences with V and J called. Part of the clones is not carried over; for the studies checked, unresolved V genes explain less than half of this, and the remainder is unexplained. The V and J calls and clone size were taken over from that table, and D and trimming were inferred from the DNA. Within this sample are approximately 94,000 clones, with about 79% of them counted one time only. Together, the top ten hold around 6.7% of the sample.

The time point label for this specimen denotes: baseline pretreatment blood. In light of the paper, this sample's treatment or condition label describes: 15 Gy SBRT to primary tumor, nephrectomy 4 weeks later. To follow tumor-enriched clonotypes, serial peripheral blood was collected from radiation-treated patients at baseline and at 2 weeks and 4 weeks after SBRT. All patients had renal cell carcinoma with clear cell pathology. Genomic DNA for TCR sequencing was prepared using the QIAamp DNA Blood Mini Kit (Qiagen). The analyses included only samples that passed all quality control checks. The record originates from a study of radiation and T cells in renal cell carcinoma (TCRdb year 2020). Regarding the research as a whole: The samples were drawn from a clinical trial, where primary renal cell carcinomas were treated with 15 Gy of stereotactic body radiation therapy and then removed by nephrectomy 4 weeks afterward. In the 53 samples combined, some 4,100,000 unique CDR3 nucleotide sequences were found, encoding 2 million to 3 million unique CDR3 amino acid sequences. TCR beta sequencing covered approximately 51 samples in total, comprising some 25 tumors and about 27 peripheral blood samples. Summary of the overall study and its limitations: Effects of radiation dose or scheduling on the TCR repertoire could not be addressed with the single-armed trial design. Tracking of blood repertoire dynamics stopped at about 4 weeks after treatment, with no follow-up past that point. In blood, the top tumor clonotypes increased between baseline and 2 weeks post-radiation and then shrank by 4 weeks, which suggests that tumor-resident clones expanded only transiently. Because pretreatment tumor biopsies were not available, the study could not determine whether clonotypes were already present within the tumor at baseline.

The germline V gene specifies SGHRS as CDR1 and YFSETQ as CDR2. Deletion took 1 base off V and 0 bases off J, with a span of 9 bases between the germline ends. The CDR3 runs 15 amino acids, cysteine and phenylalanine included. Only CDR3 DNA is held: 45 bases, read in frame from base 1. This specimen was blood, taken from a patient whose treatment included radiotherapy and nephrectomy. The rearrangement joined TRBV5-1 to TRBJ2-3; a tentative D call is TRBD2 (6 bases match). The TCR sequence derives from a man between 60 and 70 years old with renal cell carcinoma. Here the CDR3 is given as CASSLTSWSTDTQYF. The bases are TGCGCCAGCAGCTTGACTAGCTGGAGCACAGATACGCAGTATTTT.